A selection of T cell receptor beta chains follows, all from one sample in a study of control samples from healthy donors and cancer patients. Libraries were prepared by immunoSEQ multiplex PCR; TCRdb keeps only in-frame clonotypes and omits some of them. In the table there are about 120,000 clones, around 87% of which are singletons. Source material: blood. Receptors originate from a man aged 25-45 years in good health. Both conserved end residues are part of each CDR3. A D gene is named only where the DNA matches it firmly. Size tells how often a clone was seen (once, few, many) or the class of an expanded clone, and some rows leave it out.

size: .; J: TRBJ1-1; D: .; V: TRBV18; CDR3: CASSATALNTEAFF; DNA: TGTGCCAGCTCAGCGACAGCGTTGAACACTGAAGCTTTCTTT
size: .; J: TRBJ1-6; D: TRBD1; V: TRBV5-1; CDR3: CASSLGDRSPLHF; DNA: TGCGCCAGCAGCTTGGGGGACAGGTCACCCCTCCACTTT
size: .; J: TRBJ1-2; D: .; V: TRBV2; CDR3: CASSERQYGYTF; DNA: TGTGCCAGCAGTGAACGCCAGTATGGCTACACCTTC
size: .; J: TRBJ2-4; D: TRBD1; V: TRBV5-1; CDR3: CASSSGTGSDIQYF; DNA: TGCGCCAGCAGTTCCGGGACAGGGTCGGACATTCAGTACTTC
size: once; J: TRBJ2-2; D: TRBD1; V: TRBV7-6; CDR3: CASSQQGDTGELFF; DNA: TGTGCCAGCAGCCAACAGGGGGACACCGGGGAGCTGTTTTTT
size: .; J: TRBJ2-3; D: .; V: TRBV5-5; CDR3: CASSLARATDTQYF; DNA: TGTGCCAGCAGCTTGGCCAGGGCCACAGATACGCAGTATTTT
size: .; J: TRBJ1-6; D: .; V: TRBV19; CDR3: CASTLLSSYNSPLHF; DNA: TGTGCCAGTACCTTACTTAGCTCCTATAATTCACCCCTCCACTTT
size: .; J: TRBJ1-4; D: .; V: TRBV29-1; CDR3: CSVHEGPGTNEKLFF; DNA: TGCAGCGTTCATGAGGGCCCCGGGACTAATGAAAAACTGTTTTTT
size: few; J: TRBJ1-1; D: TRBD1; V: TRBV13; CDR3: CASSFFQGATEAFF; DNA: TGTGCCAGCAGCTTTTTCCAGGGGGCCACTGAAGCTTTCTTT
size: once; J: TRBJ1-5; D: .; V: TRBV6-6; CDR3: CASSPRPRGDAQGPQHF; DNA: TGTGCCAGCAGTCCCAGGCCCCGAGGGGATGCACAAGGGCCCCAGCATTTT
size: .; J: TRBJ1-2; D: TRBD1; V: TRBV24-1; CDR3: CATSDLTTGPDGYTF; DNA: TGTGCCACCAGTGATTTGACGACAGGGCCCGATGGCTACACCTTC
size: .; J: TRBJ1-2; D: .; V: TRBV24-1; CDR3: CATSDDDRLGYTF; DNA: TGTGCCACCAGTGATGATGACCGTCTGGGCTACACCTTC
size: .; J: TRBJ2-3; D: .; V: TRBV2; CDR3: CASSQEGTDTQYF; DNA: TGTGCCAGCAGCCAGGAGGGGACAGATACGCAGTATTTT
size: once; J: TRBJ1-6; D: .; V: TRBV6-5; CDR3: CASEGTSGNSPLHF; DNA: TGTGCCAGCGAGGGCACCAGTGGGAATTCACCCCTCCACTTT
size: .; J: TRBJ2-1; D: .; V: TRBV6-6; CDR3: CASSSLLRNEQFF; DNA: TGTGCCAGCAGTTCCCTTCTAAGGAATGAGCAGTTCTTC
size: .; J: TRBJ2-3; D: .; V: TRBV10-3; CDR3: CAISQRTDTQYF; DNA: TGTGCCATCAGTCAGCGCACAGATACGCAGTATTTT
size: .; J: TRBJ2-5; D: .; V: TRBV5-1; CDR3: CASSLKGAGPETQYF; DNA: TGCGCCAGCAGCTTGAAAGGGGCTGGGCCAGAGACCCAGTACTTC
size: .; J: TRBJ1-2; D: .; V: TRBV6-5; CDR3: CASSYSQGVAGYTF; DNA: TGTGCCAGCAGTTACTCACAGGGCGTGGCTGGCTACACCTTC
size: .; J: TRBJ1-6; D: .; V: TRBV10-1; CDR3: CASSELGTNSPLHF; DNA: TGCGCCAGCAGTGAATTAGGGACAAATTCACCCCTCCACTTT
size: once; J: TRBJ2-3; D: TRBD1; V: TRBV27; CDR3: CASSPGTGKGTDTQYF; DNA: TGTGCCAGCAGCCCCGGGACAGGGAAGGGCACAGATACGCAGTATTTT
size: .; J: TRBJ2-1; D: TRBD2; V: TRBV18; CDR3: CASSPPGSGVNNEQFF; DNA: TGTGCCAGCTCACCACCAGGGAGCGGGGTTAACAATGAGCAGTTCTTC
size: once; J: TRBJ1-2; D: TRBD1; V: TRBV3-1/TRBV3-2; CDR3: CASSQDTGAFGYGYTF; DNA: TGTGCCAGCAGCCAAGATACAGGGGCGTTTGGCTATGGCTACACCTTC
size: .; J: TRBJ1-2; D: TRBD1; V: TRBV9; CDR3: CASSGGITGQGYGYTF; DNA: TGTGCCAGCAGCGGTGGGATTACGGGACAGGGCTATGGCTACACCTTC
size: .; J: TRBJ2-7; D: .; V: TRBV10-3; CDR3: CAISDIDSGNEQYF; DNA: TGTGCCATCAGTGACATCGACAGTGGCAACGAGCAGTACTTC
size: .; J: TRBJ1-2; D: .; V: TRBV15; CDR3: CATSGDGNYGYTF; DNA: TGTGCCACCAGCGGAGACGGAAACTATGGCTACACCTTC
size: .; J: TRBJ1-2; D: .; V: TRBV28; CDR3: CASSPLDGYTF; DNA: TGTGCCAGCAGTCCCTTGGATGGCTACACCTTC
size: .; J: TRBJ2-6; D: .; V: TRBV12-3/TRBV12-4; CDR3: CASSLSGANVLTF; DNA: TGTGCCAGCAGTTTATCCGGGGCCAACGTCCTGACTTTC
size: .; J: TRBJ1-1; D: TRBD1; V: TRBV6-5; CDR3: CASSYSSAGGTEAFF; DNA: TGTGCCAGCAGTTACTCATCCGCAGGGGGAACTGAAGCTTTCTTT
size: .; J: TRBJ2-5; D: .; V: TRBV24-1; CDR3: CATGGRNQETQYF; DNA: TGTGCCACCGGGGGACGGAACCAAGAGACCCAGTACTTC
size: once; J: TRBJ2-2; D: .; V: TRBV2; CDR3: CASHLQGGPTGELFF; DNA: TGTGCCAGTCACTTACAGGGAGGTCCCACCGGGGAGCTGTTTTTT
size: once; J: TRBJ2-3; D: .; V: TRBV5-6; CDR3: CASSRGTVTDTQYF; DNA: TGTGCCAGCAGCCGGGGGACAGTCACAGATACGCAGTATTTT
size: .; J: TRBJ1-1; D: .; V: TRBV2; CDR3: CASSSDSSEAFF; DNA: TGTGCCAGCAGTTCGGACAGCTCTGAAGCTTTCTTT
size: .; J: TRBJ1-2; D: .; V: TRBV3-1/TRBV3-2; CDR3: CASSQGPPVGGYTF; DNA: TGTGCCAGCAGCCAAGGTCCCCCGGTTGGAGGGTACACCTTC
size: .; J: TRBJ2-7; D: TRBD2; V: TRBV4-1; CDR3: CASSQRAGGPPEQYF; DNA: TGCGCCAGCAGCCAAAGGGCGGGGGGGCCGCCCGAGCAGTACTTC
size: .; J: TRBJ2-2; D: TRBD1; V: TRBV6-6; CDR3: CASILTGGTNTGELFF; DNA: TGTGCCAGCATCTTGACAGGGGGCACGAACACCGGGGAGCTGTTTTTT
size: .; J: TRBJ2-1; D: .; V: TRBV10-2; CDR3: CASRPDRTYHNEQFF; DNA: TGCGCCAGCAGACCGGACAGAACCTACCACAATGAGCAGTTCTTC
size: .; J: TRBJ2-2; D: .; V: TRBV27; CDR3: CASSTSWNTGELFF; DNA: TGTGCCAGCAGCACAAGTTGGAACACCGGGGAGCTGTTTTTT
size: .; J: TRBJ2-2; D: .; V: TRBV19; CDR3: CASSISTGNTGELFF; DNA: TGTGCCAGTAGTATATCGACAGGGAACACCGGGGAGCTGTTTTTT
size: .; J: TRBJ1-6; D: .; V: TRBV5-1; CDR3: CASSLDGVGNSPLHF; DNA: TGCGCCAGCAGCTTGGACGGGGTGGGAAATTCACCCCTCCACTTT
size: .; J: TRBJ1-4; D: .; V: TRBV30; CDR3: CAWSYGPTGEKLFF; DNA: TGTGCCTGGAGTTATGGACCCACGGGTGAAAAACTGTTTTTT
size: .; J: TRBJ1-3; D: .; V: TRBV11-2; CDR3: CASSPNIRISGNTIYF; DNA: TGTGCCAGCAGCCCTAACATCCGTATCTCTGGAAACACCATATATTTT
size: .; J: TRBJ1-2; D: TRBD1; V: TRBV4-2; CDR3: CASSQDPTGARHGYTF; DNA: TGTGCCAGCAGCCAAGATCCAACAGGGGCTCGACATGGCTACACCTTC
size: .; J: TRBJ2-7; D: .; V: TRBV27; CDR3: CASSPMAGYEQYF; DNA: TGTGCCAGCAGTCCCATGGCGGGGTACGAGCAGTACTTC
size: .; J: TRBJ1-1; D: TRBD1; V: TRBV7-2; CDR3: CASSLDREMTEAFF; DNA: TGTGCCAGCAGCTTGGACAGGGAAATGACTGAAGCTTTCTTT
size: .; J: TRBJ1-1; D: .; V: TRBV7-9; CDR3: CASSSGLEGNTEAFF; DNA: TGTGCCAGCAGCTCTGGTCTTGAAGGGAACACTGAAGCTTTCTTT
size: .; J: TRBJ2-1; D: .; V: TRBV15; CDR3: CATSRERWGEEQFF; DNA: TGTGCCACCAGCAGAGAAAGGTGGGGAGAAGAGCAGTTCTTC
size: .; J: TRBJ1-2; D: TRBD1; V: TRBV5-1; CDR3: CASSLGYGQGGYTF; DNA: TGCGCCAGCAGCTTGGGGTATGGACAGGGTGGCTACACCTTC
size: .; J: TRBJ2-1; D: .; V: TRBV9; CDR3: CASSFNRGEQFF; DNA: TGTGCCAGCAGCTTCAACCGAGGTGAGCAGTTCTTC
size: .; J: TRBJ1-4; D: .; V: TRBV4-1; CDR3: CASSHRGGGFNEKLFF; DNA: TGCGCCAGCAGCCACCGAGGGGGAGGATTTAATGAAAAACTGTTTTTT
size: .; J: TRBJ2-1; D: .; V: TRBV5-8; CDR3: CASSLAPGSAYNEQFF; DNA: TGTGCCAGCAGCTTGGCCCCAGGATCGGCCTACAATGAGCAGTTCTTC
size: .; J: TRBJ1-2; D: .; V: TRBV2; CDR3: CASSPIEEYGYTF; DNA: TGTGCCAGCAGCCCCATCGAGGAATATGGCTACACCTTC
size: .; J: TRBJ1-5; D: TRBD1; V: TRBV20-1; CDR3: CSASLQGVGGNQPQHF; DNA: TGCAGTGCTAGTTTACAGGGGGTGGGAGGCAATCAGCCCCAGCATTTT